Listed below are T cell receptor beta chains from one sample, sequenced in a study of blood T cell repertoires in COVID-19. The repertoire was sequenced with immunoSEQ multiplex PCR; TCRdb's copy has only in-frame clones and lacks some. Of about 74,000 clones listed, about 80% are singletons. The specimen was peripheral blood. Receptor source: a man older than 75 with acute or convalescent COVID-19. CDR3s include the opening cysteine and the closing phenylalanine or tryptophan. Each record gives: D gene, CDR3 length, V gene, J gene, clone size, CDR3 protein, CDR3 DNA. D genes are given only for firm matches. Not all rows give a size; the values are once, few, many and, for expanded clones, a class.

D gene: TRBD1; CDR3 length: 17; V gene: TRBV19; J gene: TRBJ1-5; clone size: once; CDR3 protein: CASSPLTGAGSNQPQHF; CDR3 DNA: TGTGCCAGTAGTCCCCTGACAGGGGCGGGTAGCAATCAGCCCCAGCATTTT
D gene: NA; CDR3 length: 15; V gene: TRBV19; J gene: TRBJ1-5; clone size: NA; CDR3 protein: CASSKQESSNQPQHF; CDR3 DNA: TGTGCCAGTAGTAAACAGGAAAGTAGCAATCAGCCCCAGCATTTT
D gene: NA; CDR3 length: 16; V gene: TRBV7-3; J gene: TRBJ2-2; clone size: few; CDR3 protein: CASSPRGSGNTGELFF; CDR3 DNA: TGTGCCAGCAGCCCCCGGGGTAGCGGGAACACCGGGGAGCTGTTTTTT
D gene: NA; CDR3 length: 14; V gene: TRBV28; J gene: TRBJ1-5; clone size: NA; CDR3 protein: CASSLGQSNQPQHF; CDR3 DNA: TGTGCCAGCAGCCTGGGACAAAGCAATCAGCCCCAGCATTTT
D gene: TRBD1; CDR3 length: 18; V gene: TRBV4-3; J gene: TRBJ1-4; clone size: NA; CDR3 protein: CASSQETPTGELNEKLFF; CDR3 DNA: TGCGCCAGCAGCCAAGAAACTCCCACAGGGGAACTTAATGAAAAACTGTTTTTT
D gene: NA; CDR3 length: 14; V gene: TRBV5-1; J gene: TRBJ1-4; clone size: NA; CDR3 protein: CASSFGVPGEKLFF; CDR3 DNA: TGCGCCAGCAGCTTCGGGGTCCCTGGTGAAAAACTGTTTTTT
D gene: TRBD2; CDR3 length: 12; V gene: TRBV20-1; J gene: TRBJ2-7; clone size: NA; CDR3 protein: CSASAGADEQYF; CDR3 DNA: TGCAGTGCTAGTGCGGGAGCGGACGAGCAGTACTTC
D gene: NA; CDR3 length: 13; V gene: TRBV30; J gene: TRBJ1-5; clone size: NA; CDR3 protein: CAWSRTVDQPQHF; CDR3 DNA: TGTGCCTGGAGTCGGACAGTAGATCAGCCCCAGCATTTT
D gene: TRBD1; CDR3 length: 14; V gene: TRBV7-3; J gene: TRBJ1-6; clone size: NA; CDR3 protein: CASSLQGGYSPLHF; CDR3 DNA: TGTGCCAGCAGCTTACAGGGGGGTTATTCACCCCTCCACTTT
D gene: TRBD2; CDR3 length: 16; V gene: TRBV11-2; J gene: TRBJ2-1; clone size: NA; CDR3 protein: CASSLLLAVSYNEQFF; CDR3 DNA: TGTGCCAGCAGCTTGCTACTAGCGGTCTCTTACAATGAGCAGTTCTTC
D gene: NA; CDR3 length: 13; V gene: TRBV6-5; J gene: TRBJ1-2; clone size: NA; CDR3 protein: CASSSGDHGGYTF; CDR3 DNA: TGTGCCAGCAGTTCGGGGGACCATGGGGGCTACACCTTC
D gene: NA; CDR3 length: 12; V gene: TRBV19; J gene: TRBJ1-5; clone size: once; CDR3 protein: CASSSQEQPQHF; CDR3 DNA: TGTGCCAGTAGTTCCCAGGAACAGCCCCAGCATTTT
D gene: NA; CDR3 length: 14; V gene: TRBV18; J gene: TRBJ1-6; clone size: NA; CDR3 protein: CASSPVGAGSPLHF; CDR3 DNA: TGTGCCAGCTCCCCCGTGGGGGCTGGTTCACCCCTCCACTTT
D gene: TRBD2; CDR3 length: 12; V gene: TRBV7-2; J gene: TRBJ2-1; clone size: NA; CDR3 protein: CASSSSGGEQFF; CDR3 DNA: TGTGCCAGCAGCTCATCGGGGGGTGAGCAGTTCTTC
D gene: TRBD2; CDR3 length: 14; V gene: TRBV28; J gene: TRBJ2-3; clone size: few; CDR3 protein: CASSPGGGIDTQYF; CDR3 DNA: TGTGCCAGCAGCCCGGGGGGAGGGATAGATACGCAGTATTTT
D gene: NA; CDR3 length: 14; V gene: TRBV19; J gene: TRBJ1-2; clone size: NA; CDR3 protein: CASRWEGTVFGYTF; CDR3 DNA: TGTGCCAGCCGATGGGAGGGCACAGTCTTTGGCTACACCTTC
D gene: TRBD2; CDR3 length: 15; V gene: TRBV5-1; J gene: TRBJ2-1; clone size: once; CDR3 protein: CASSPGTGREAPKFF; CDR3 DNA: TGCGCCAGCAGCCCCGGAACGGGGCGGGAGGCCCCGAAGTTCTTC
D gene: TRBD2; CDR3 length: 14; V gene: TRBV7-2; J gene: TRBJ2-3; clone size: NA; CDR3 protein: CASSLVGRADTQYF; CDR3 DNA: TGTGCCAGCAGCTTAGTCGGGAGGGCAGATACGCAGTATTTT
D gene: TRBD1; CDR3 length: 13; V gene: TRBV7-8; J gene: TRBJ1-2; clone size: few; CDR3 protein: CASRTQGVDGYTF; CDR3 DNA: TGTGCCAGCAGGACACAGGGGGTCGATGGCTACACCTTC
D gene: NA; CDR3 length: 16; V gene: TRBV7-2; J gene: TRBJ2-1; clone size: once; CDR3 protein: CASSLGRGSSYNEQFF; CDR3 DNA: TGTGCCAGCAGTTTGGGACGGGGGAGCTCCTACAATGAGCAGTTCTTC
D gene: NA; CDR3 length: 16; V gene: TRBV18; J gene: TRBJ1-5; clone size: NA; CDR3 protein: CASSPLPPGGNQPQHF; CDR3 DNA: TGTGCCAGCTCACCTCTCCCCCCGGGTGGCAATCAGCCCCAGCATTTT
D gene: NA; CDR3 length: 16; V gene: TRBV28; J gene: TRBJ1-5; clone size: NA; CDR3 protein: CASSFGPANSNQPQHF; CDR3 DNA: TGTGCCAGCAGTTTTGGGCCAGCCAATAGCAATCAGCCCCAGCATTTT